The source of this TCR beta chain is a study of T cell repertoires in cytomegalovirus infection. Study at large: The authors relied on CMV epitopes, both recently identified HLA-C-restricted and well-studied HLA-B-restricted. Matching HLA type, along with CMV infection, was indicated by public TCR beta signatures.

This CDR3 region has 17 residues. V gave up 2 bases and J gave up 3 bases; unmatched junction bases: 9. Germline V gene lookup returns CDR1 MNHEY and CDR2 SMNVEV (reference sequence). In TCRdb, the reads were re-called with MiXCR into one record per CDR3 protein. Here the sample spans about 52,000 distinct CDR3 sequences, roughly a fifth being singletons. Study outcomes and limitations: Accumulated public TCR beta family frequency recognized individuals carrying CMV together with the relevant HLA. CMV-specific TCR beta clonotypes restricted by HLA-C dominated the ex vivo response.

This clonotype was observed at least ten times. Its antigen remains unidentified. The specimen comprised CD8+ T cells from cultured PBMCs, sampled from culture after CMV antigen stimulation. This TCR came from a human donor in good health (CMV status not recorded). Some clones in this sample may be carry-over from other donors' samples. The chain joins TRBV27 to TRBJ2-2; 7 nucleotides align to TRBD1. The CDR3 coding sequence is TGTGCCAGCAGTTTAACACCCGACAGGGCCGACACCGGGGAGCTGTTTTTT. Encoded protein: CASSLTPDRADTGELFF.